A single sample gave rise to the 30 T cell receptor beta chains below, sequenced in a study of CD8 T cell repertoires and HIV-1 epitope variants. These receptors' antigens are unknown. The data were produced by immunoSEQ multiplex PCR, yet TCRdb's version contains in-frame clones alone and is incomplete. The table lists several thousand clones, approximately 65% of them singletons, with roughly half in the top ten. The sample consisted of cultured CD8+ T cells derived from PBMCs. The source is a male donor with HIV.

V is TRBV9 and J is TRBJ2-1; TRBD2 might be the D (5 bases). V lost 0 bases, J lost 11 bases, and 9 bases lay in between. The V gene's germline CDR1 is SGDLS and CDR2 YYNGEE. This CDR3 has 12 amino acids. The CDR3 sequence is CASSVGAAQQFF. CDR3 sequence (DNA): TGTGCCAGCAGCGTAGGAGCGGCCCAGCAGTTCTTC.

The V call is TRBV2, the J call TRBJ2-1; no clear D. The CDR3 contains 11 residues. CDR1 SNHLY and CDR2 FYNNEI come from the germline V gene. Trimming took 1 base from V and 16 from J, leaving 11 bases between them. The DNA of the CDR3 is TGTGCCAGCAGTGAAGACAGAGCCCGCTTCTTC. As protein: CASSEDRARFF.

The chain carries TRBV6-5 and TRBJ1-2; the D is unclear. The length of the CDR3 is 13 residues. Germline V gene sequence: CDR1 MNHEY, CDR2 SVGAGI. Trimming removed 6 bases from V and 4 bases from J, with 12 bases in between. The CDR3 spells CASSPDWSYGYTF. The CDR3 DNA follows: TGTGCCAGCAGCCCCGACTGGAGCTATGGCTACACCTTC.

V gene TRBV27 combines with J gene TRBJ2-3; 9 positions match TRBD2. CDR1 and CDR2 (germline): MNHEY, SMNVEV (reference sequence). V lost 3 bases to trimming and J lost 6 bases; unmatched junction nucleotides: 10. CDR3 size: 16 residues. The CDR3 DNA reads TGTGCCAGCAGTTTTCATCTAGCGGGACGGCGGGATACGCAGTATTTT. Residues: CASSFHLAGRRDTQYF.

This clone was recorded once. V usage is TRBV5-6 and J usage is TRBJ2-1; TRBD2 might be the D (5 bases). Between the trimmed V and J ends, which lost 0 bases and 3 bases, there was a span of 10 bases. The germline CDR1 and CDR2 sequences are SGHDT and YYEEEE. This CDR3 has 15 amino acids. Written as DNA, the CDR3 is TGTGCCAGCAGCTTGGGTGGGAGCAGCTACAATGAGCAGTTCTTC. It translates to CASSLGGSSYNEQFF.

This rearrangement joins TRBV5-5 to TRBJ1-6; D not resolved. The CDR3 loop spans 15 amino acids. The germline gives CDR1 SGHKS, CDR2 YYEKEE (reference sequence). Trimming removed 0 bases at V and 8 bases at J, with 12 bases between. The CDR3 region has the DNA TGTGCCAGCAGCTTGGCCCAATTCGGTGATTCACCCCTCCACTTT. Translating gives CASSLAQFGDSPLHF.

The gene calls are TRBV10-1 and TRBJ2-1; D possibly uses TRBD1 or TRBD2 (6 bases each). Germline V CDR1 and CDR2: WNHNN, SYGVQD (reference sequence). The CDR3 is 14 residues long. V lost 0 bases and J 7 bases, leaving 10 bases between the germline ends. The CDR3 sequence: CASSESRGGNEQFF. The CDR3 bases are TGCGCCAGCAGTGAGTCCCGAGGGGGGAATGAGCAGTTCTTC.

The chain has TRBV11-1 and TRBJ2-5; D not certain. Trimming removed 1 base from V and 3 bases from J, with 6 bases in between. In germline, CDR1 is SGHAT, CDR2 FQDESV (reference sequence). This CDR3 is built from 13 residues. CDR3 in DNA: TGTGCCAGCAGCTTAGAAGATGAAGAGACCCAGTACTTC. As protein: CASSLEDEETQYF.

This clone occurred a few times. The CDR3 loop is CASSSGRLAEFYNEQFF. CDR3 coding DNA: TGTGCCAGCAGTTCCGGCCGATTGGCGGAGTTCTACAATGAGCAGTTCTTC. This sequence joins TRBV28 and TRBJ2-1; no firm D call. Germline V CDR1 and CDR2: MDHEN, SYDVKM. This CDR3 has 17 amino acids. V lost 4 bases and J 3 bases, leaving 19 bases between the germline ends.

The gene calls are TRBV29-1 and TRBJ1-2; tentatively, D is TRBD1 (5 bases). V was shortened by 1 base and J by 4 bases, with 13 bases between the two germline ends. Germline V CDR1 and CDR2: SQVTM, ANQGSEA. The length of the CDR3 is 14 residues. In nucleotides, the CDR3 is TGCAGCGTTGAAGGGGTGCAGGGCGGCTATGGCTACACCTTC. Residues: CSVEGVQGGYGYTF.

The chain is built from TRBV28 and TRBJ1-1; possibly TRBD1 for D (6 bases). CDR1 is MDHEN, CDR2 SYDVKM, per germline. The V gene lost 8 bases and the J gene lost 0 bases, with 13 bases spanning the gap. The CDR3 extends over 14 amino acids. The DNA for the CDR3 is TGTGCCAGCGGCAGGGACAAATTGAACACTGAAGCTTTCTTT. It codes for CASGRDKLNTEAFF.

This chain connects TRBV5-8 to TRBJ2-1, with D possibly being TRBD2 (5 bases). Per germline, CDR1 SGHTS and CDR2 YDEGEE. The CDR3 has 12 residues. Trimming pared 7 bases from V and 9 bases from J, leaving 14 bases between. CDR3 bases: TGTGCCAGCTTGAGGGTCCTACGTGAGCAGTTCTTC. Its translation is CASLRVLREQFF.

The chain combines TRBV11-3 with TRBJ1-1, with 9 bases that match TRBD1. Germline values: CDR1 SGHNT, CDR2 YENEEA. The CDR3 consists of 16 residues. J lost 5 bases, V lost 0 bases, and 7 bases had no gene match. The CDR3 sequence is CASSLDGTGRGTEAFF. The CDR3 DNA follows: TGTGCCAGCAGCTTAGATGGGACAGGGAGAGGGACTGAAGCTTTCTTT.

The rearrangement uses TRBV5-4 and TRBJ2-7, with 10 positions matching TRBD2. Germline V gives CDR1 SGHNT, CDR2 YYREEE (reference sequence). V trimming: 2 bases; J trimming: 3 bases; junction bases outside the gene matches: 2. The CDR3 is made up of 14 amino acids. The CDR3 DNA sequence: TGTGCCAGCAGCTTCTCTAGCGGGGGCTACGAGCAGTACTTC. Translation gives CASSFSSGGYEQYF.

The chain couples TRBV4-1 to TRBJ1-5; D might be TRBD1 (6 bases). From germline, CDR1 is MGHRA and CDR2 YSYEKL. CDR3 length equals 15 residues. V dropped 1 base and J dropped 6 bases, with 13 bases sitting between them. The CDR3 sequence is CASSQVHRAGQPQHF. CDR3 coding DNA: TGCGCCAGCAGCCAAGTTCACAGGGCCGGTCAGCCCCAGCATTTT.

The chain employs TRBV4-1 and TRBJ2-7; 12 bases are a match to TRBD2. This CDR3 is built from 15 residues. With V trimmed by 1 base and J by 5 bases, 3 bases remained unmatched. From germline, CDR1 is MGHRA and CDR2 YSYEKL. The CDR3 loop reads CASSQGGLAGNEQYF. CDR3 in DNA: TGCGCCAGCAGCCAAGGCGGACTAGCGGGGAACGAGCAGTACTTC.

J is TRBJ2-7 and V is TRBV7-2; D is possibly TRBD2 (6 bases). Germline V gene lookup returns CDR1 SGHTA and CDR2 FQGNSA. The CDR3 is made up of 16 amino acids. V was cut by 4 bases and J by 2 bases, with 18 bases left in between. This chain's CDR3 is CASSSPLSSEPYEQYF. CDR3 DNA sequence: TGTGCCAGCAGCTCACCCCTATCTAGCGAACCCTACGAGCAGTACTTC.

The chain has TRBV25-1 and TRBJ2-3, with D unclear. CDR1 and CDR2 from the germline V gene are MGHDK and SYGVNS. The V end lost 4 bases, the J end lost 5 bases, and 7 bases lay between the germline ends. This CDR3 comprises 12 residues. The CDR3 DNA sequence: TGTGCCAGCAGTGTAGGTGTAGATACGCAGTATTTT. Protein sequence: CASSVGVDTQYF.

The V and J genes are TRBV10-1 and TRBJ2-7; the D gene could be TRBD1 or TRBD2 (5 bases each). Germline V gives CDR1 WNHNN, CDR2 SYGVQD (reference sequence). The CDR3 loop spans 17 amino acids. Between the trimmed V and J ends, which lost 1 base and 3 bases, there was a span of 19 bases. The CDR3 sequence is CASSELSAGTFIYEQYF. The CDR3 DNA is TGCGCCAGCAGTGAGTTAAGTGCCGGGACCTTCATCTACGAGCAGTACTTC.

This clone appeared a few times. The V and J genes are TRBV14 and TRBJ1-1; D is unresolved. The germline V gene has CDR1 SGHDN and CDR2 FVKESK. CDR3 length: 13 amino acids. Trimming took off 4 bases at V and 3 bases at J, with 9 bases between the two ends. The CDR3 sequence is CASSPGSDTEAFF. The CDR3 DNA reads as TGTGCCAGCAGCCCAGGATCGGACACTGAAGCTTTCTTT.

J is TRBJ1-5 and V is TRBV7-8; 9 bases match TRBD1. The CDR3 sequence is 18 residues long. CDR1 is SGHVS, CDR2 FQNEAQ, per germline. Trimming cost V 0 bases and J 6 bases; bases outside gene matches: 12. CDR3 DNA: TGTGCCAGCAGCTTAGCCGGGGCCACAGGGGGCATGGGTCAGCCCCAGCATTTT. Protein: CASSLAGATGGMGQPQHF.

This clone has more than one count but fewer than ten. V is TRBV6-6 and J is TRBJ2-7; the D call may be TRBD1 or TRBD2 (5 bases each). V was clipped by 6 bases and J by 3 bases, with 12 bases between them. The germline V gene has CDR1 MNHNY and CDR2 SVGAGI (reference sequence). The CDR3 length is 13 residues. The CDR3 sequence is CASRPIGGYEQYF. The DNA for the CDR3 is TGTGCCAGCAGACCTATTGGGGGCTACGAGCAGTACTTC.

This chain links TRBV7-2 with TRBJ2-7; D is perhaps TRBD2 (6 bases). V lost 5 bases to trimming and J lost 7 bases, with 15 bases between them. Germline CDR1 and CDR2: SGHTA and FQGNSA. The length of the CDR3 is 13 residues. The CDR3 reads CASSATGGWEQYF. Here the CDR3 DNA reads TGTGCCAGCAGCGCGACTGGGGGGTGGGAGCAGTACTTC.

The rearrangement joins TRBV7-6 to TRBJ2-5; D remains ambiguous. CDR1 SGHVS and CDR2 FNYEAQ come from the germline V gene. There are 14 residues in the CDR3. V lost 4 bases and J 5 bases, leaving 14 bases between the germline ends. CDR3 coding DNA: TGTGCCAGCAGCTCTGACCTGCTGGACGAGACCCAGTACTTC. This codes for CASSSDLLDETQYF.

Only a few counts were recorded for this clone. This chain links TRBV5-4 with TRBJ1-5; no reliable D call. The CDR3 has 13 residues. Trimming pared 2 bases from V and 5 bases from J, leaving 8 bases between. Per germline, CDR1 SGHNT and CDR2 YYREEE (reference sequence). The CDR3 DNA reads as TGTGCCAGCAGCTTTGGGCTCTATCAGCCCCAGCATTTT. Its protein is CASSFGLYQPQHF.

This clone came up a few times. The genes are TRBV18 and TRBJ1-2; 7 bases map to TRBD1. The V segment lost 2 bases and the J segment 4 bases; nucleotides outside the gene matches: 4. The CDR3 extends over 14 amino acids. The germline CDR1 and CDR2 sequences are KGHSH and LQKENI. DNA for the CDR3: TGTGCCAGCTCACCAGAAGGGGGCCTCTATGGCTACACCTTC. Protein sequence: CASSPEGGLYGYTF.

The chain uses TRBV5-6 and TRBJ1-1, with no clear D. The germline CDR1 and CDR2 sequences are SGHDT and YYEEEE. V was clipped by 0 bases and J by 10 bases, with 10 bases between them. The CDR3 has 12 amino acids. The chain's CDR3 is CASSLGGGRAFF. CDR3 bases: TGTGCCAGCAGCTTGGGTGGAGGTAGAGCTTTCTTT.

This sequence joins TRBV7-5 and TRBJ2-7; TRBD1 was called by the table and not checked on the DNA. TRBV7-5 constitutes a pseudogene. There are 14 residues in the CDR3. CDR3 bases: TGTGCCAGCAGCTTGGGACAGTACCTTCGTGAGCAGTACTTC. Translated: CASSLGQYLREQYF.

V usage is TRBV19 and J usage is TRBJ1-4; no clear D gene. V was clipped by 6 bases and J by 6 bases, with 11 bases between them. This CDR3 contains 13 residues. Germline V gene lookup returns CDR1 LNHDA and CDR2 SQIVND (reference sequence). The chain's CDR3 is CASRSRRDEKLFF. As DNA, the CDR3 is TGTGCCAGTAGGTCCCGAAGGGATGAAAAACTGTTTTTT.

The gene calls are TRBV28 and TRBJ1-2, with D possibly matching TRBD1 (5 bases). The CDR3 spans 12 residues. V was shortened by 2 bases and J by 8 bases, with 9 bases between the two germline ends. Germline CDR1 MDHEN, CDR2 SYDVKM. The CDR3 sequence: CASSLKGDGYTF. The CDR3 nucleotides read TGTGCCAGCAGTTTAAAAGGGGACGGCTACACCTTC.